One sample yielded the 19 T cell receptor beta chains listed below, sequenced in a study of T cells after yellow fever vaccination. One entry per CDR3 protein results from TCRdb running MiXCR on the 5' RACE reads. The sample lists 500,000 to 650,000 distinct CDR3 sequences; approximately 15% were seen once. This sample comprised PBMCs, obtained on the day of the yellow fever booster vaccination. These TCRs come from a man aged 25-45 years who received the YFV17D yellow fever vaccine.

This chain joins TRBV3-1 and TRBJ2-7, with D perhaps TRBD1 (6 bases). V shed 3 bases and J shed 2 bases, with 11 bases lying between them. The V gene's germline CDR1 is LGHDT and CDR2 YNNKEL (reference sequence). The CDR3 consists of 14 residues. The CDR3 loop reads CASSQRGTTYEQYF. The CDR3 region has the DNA TGTGCCAGCAGCCAGAGGGGGACCACCTACGAGCAGTACTTC.

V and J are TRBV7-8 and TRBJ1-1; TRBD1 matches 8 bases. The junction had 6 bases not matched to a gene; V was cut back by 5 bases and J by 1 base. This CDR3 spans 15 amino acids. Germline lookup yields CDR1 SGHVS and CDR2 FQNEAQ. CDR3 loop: CASSPRTGQNTEAFF. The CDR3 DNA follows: TGTGCCAGCAGCCCCAGGACAGGGCAGAACACTGAAGCTTTCTTT.

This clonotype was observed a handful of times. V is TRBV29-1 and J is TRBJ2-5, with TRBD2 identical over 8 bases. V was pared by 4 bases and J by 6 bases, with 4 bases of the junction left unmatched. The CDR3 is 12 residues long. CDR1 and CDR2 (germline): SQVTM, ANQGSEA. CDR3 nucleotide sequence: TGCAGCGTTGTGTCGGGAGGGCAGACCCAGTACTTC. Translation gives CSVVSGGQTQYF.

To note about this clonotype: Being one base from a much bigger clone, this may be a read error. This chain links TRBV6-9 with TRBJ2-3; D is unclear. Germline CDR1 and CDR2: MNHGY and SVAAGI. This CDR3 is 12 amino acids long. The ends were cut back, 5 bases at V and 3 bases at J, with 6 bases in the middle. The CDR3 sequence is CASSARTDTQYF. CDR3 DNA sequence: TGTGCCAGCAGTGCCAGGACAGATACGCAGTATTTT.

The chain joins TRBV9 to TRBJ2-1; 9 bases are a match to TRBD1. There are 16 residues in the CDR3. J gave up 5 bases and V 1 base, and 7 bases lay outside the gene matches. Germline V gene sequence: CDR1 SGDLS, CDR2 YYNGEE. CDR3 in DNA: TGTGCCAGCAGCGTAAAACAGGGGGCTGGGAACAATGAGCAGTTCTTC. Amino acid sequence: CASSVKQGAGNNEQFF.

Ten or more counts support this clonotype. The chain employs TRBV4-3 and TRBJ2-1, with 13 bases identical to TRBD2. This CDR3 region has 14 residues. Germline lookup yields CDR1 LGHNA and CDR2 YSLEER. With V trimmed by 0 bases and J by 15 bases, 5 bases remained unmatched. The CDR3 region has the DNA TGCGCCAGCAGCCAAGAAACTAGCGGGAGGGCCTTGTTCTTC. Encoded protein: CASSQETSGRALFF.

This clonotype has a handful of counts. The CDR3 nucleotides read TGTGCCAGCAGCCTTGACGCCTACGGGAATGAAAAACTGTTTTTT. As protein: CASSLDAYGNEKLFF. The chain employs TRBV6-2 or TRBV6-3 and TRBJ1-4; D is ambiguous. The CDR3 consists of 15 residues. Germline V gives CDR1 MNHEY, CDR2 SVGEGT. The V end lost 6 bases, the J end lost 5 bases, and 16 bases lay between the germline ends.

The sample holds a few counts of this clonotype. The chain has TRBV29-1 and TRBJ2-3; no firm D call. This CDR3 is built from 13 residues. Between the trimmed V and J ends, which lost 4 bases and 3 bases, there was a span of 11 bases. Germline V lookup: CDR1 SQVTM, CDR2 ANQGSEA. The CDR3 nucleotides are TGCAGCGTTGTCTTCGCCGGAACAGATACGCAGTATTTT. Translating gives CSVVFAGTDTQYF.

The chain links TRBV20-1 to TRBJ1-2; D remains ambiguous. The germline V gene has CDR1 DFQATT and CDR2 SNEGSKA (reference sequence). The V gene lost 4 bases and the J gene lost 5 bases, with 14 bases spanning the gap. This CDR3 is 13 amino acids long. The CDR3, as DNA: TGCAGTGCTACCAGGACCCGGGGATATGGCTACACCTTC. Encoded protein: CSATRTRGYGYTF.

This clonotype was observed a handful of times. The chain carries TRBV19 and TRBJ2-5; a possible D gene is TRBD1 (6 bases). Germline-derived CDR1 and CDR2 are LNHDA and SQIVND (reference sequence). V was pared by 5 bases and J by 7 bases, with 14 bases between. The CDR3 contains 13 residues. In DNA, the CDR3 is TGTGCCAGTAGTTACGACAGGTGGGGGACCCAGTACTTC. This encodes CASSYDRWGTQYF.

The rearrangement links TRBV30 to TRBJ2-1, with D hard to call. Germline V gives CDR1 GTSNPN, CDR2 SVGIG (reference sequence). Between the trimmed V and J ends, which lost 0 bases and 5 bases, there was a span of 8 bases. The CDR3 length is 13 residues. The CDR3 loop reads CAWSVGEHNEQFF. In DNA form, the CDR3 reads TGTGCCTGGAGTGTAGGCGAGCACAATGAGCAGTTCTTC.

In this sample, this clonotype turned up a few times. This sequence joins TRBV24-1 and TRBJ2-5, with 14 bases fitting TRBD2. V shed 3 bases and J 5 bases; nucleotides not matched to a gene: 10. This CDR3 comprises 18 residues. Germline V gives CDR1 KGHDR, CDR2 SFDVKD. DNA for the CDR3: TGTGCCACCAGTGATCCCGGGACTAGCGGGGGATTCCAGGAGACCCAGTACTTC. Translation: CATSDPGTSGGFQETQYF.

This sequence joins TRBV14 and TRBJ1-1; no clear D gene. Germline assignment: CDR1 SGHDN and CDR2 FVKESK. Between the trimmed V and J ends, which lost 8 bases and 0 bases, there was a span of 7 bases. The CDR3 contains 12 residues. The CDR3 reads CASYRLNTEAFF. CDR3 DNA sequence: TGTGCCAGCTACCGTTTGAACACTGAAGCTTTCTTT.

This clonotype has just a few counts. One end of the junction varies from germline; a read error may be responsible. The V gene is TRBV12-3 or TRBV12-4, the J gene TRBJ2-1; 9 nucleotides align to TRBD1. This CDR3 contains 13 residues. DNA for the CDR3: TGTGCCAGCAGTCTACCGGGACAGGGAGGGTTTGTCTTC. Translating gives CASSLPGQGGFVF.

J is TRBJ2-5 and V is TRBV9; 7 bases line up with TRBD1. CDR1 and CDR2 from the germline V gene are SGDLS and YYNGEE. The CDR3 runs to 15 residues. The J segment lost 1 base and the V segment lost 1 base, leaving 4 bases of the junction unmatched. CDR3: CASSVSGTVQETQYF. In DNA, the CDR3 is TGTGCCAGCAGCGTATCCGGGACAGTCCAAGAGACCCAGTACTTC.

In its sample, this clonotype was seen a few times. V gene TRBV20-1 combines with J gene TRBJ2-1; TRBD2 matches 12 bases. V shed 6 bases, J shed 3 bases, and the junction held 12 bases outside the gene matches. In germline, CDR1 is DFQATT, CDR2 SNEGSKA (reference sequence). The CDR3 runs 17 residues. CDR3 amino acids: CSAYPSGRARSYNEQFF. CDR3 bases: TGCAGTGCGTATCCTAGCGGGAGGGCAAGGAGCTACAATGAGCAGTTCTTC.

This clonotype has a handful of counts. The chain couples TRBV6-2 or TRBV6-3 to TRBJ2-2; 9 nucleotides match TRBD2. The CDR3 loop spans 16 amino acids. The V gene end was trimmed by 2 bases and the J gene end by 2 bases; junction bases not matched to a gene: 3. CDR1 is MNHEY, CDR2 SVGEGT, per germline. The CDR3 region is CASSYGGRANTGELFF. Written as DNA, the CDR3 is TGTGCCAGCAGTTACGGCGGGAGGGCCAACACCGGGGAGCTGTTTTTT.

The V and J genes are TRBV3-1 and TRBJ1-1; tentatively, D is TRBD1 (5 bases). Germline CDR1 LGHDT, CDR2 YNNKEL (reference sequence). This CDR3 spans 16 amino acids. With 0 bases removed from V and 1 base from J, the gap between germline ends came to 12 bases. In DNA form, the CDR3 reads TGTGCCAGCAGCCAAGAGGGGCCGATAACGAACACTGAAGCTTTCTTT. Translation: CASSQEGPITNTEAFF.

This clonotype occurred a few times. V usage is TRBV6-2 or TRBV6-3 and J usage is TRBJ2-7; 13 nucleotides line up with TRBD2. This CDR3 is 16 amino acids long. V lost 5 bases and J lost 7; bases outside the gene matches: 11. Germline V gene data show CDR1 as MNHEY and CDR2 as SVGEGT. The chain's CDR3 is CASSPSGLAGVGEQYF. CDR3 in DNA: TGTGCCAGCAGTCCTTCTGGACTAGCGGGAGTAGGAGAGCAGTACTTC.